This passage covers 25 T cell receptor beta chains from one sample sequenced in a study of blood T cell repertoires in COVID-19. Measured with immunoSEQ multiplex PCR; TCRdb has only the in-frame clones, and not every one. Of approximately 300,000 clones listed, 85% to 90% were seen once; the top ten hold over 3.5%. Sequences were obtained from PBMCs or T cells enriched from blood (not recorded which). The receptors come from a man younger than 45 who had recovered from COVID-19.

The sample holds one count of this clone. The chain's CDR3 is CAISESGLAGEGTDTQYF. The DNA for the CDR3 is TGTGCCATCAGTGAGTCGGGACTAGCGGGAGAGGGCACAGATACGCAGTATTTT. The V and J genes are TRBV10-3 and TRBJ2-3, with 14 bases matching TRBD2. Trimming cost V 0 bases and J 1 base; bases outside gene matches: 3. The CDR3 runs to 18 residues. Looked up from germline, CDR1 is ENHRY and CDR2 is SYGVKD.

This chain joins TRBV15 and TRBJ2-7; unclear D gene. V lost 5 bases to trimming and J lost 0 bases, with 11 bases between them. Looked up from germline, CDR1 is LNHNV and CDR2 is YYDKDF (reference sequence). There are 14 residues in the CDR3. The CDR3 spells CATSPTVYSYEQYF. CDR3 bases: TGTGCCACCAGCCCTACGGTTTACTCCTACGAGCAGTACTTC.

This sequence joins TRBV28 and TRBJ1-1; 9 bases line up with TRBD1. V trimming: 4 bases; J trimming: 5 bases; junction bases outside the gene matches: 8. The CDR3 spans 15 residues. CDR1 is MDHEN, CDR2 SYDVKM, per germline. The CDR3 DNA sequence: TGTGCCAGCAGTTCGGGACAGGGCGGAAGGACTGAAGCTTTCTTT. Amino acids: CASSSGQGGRTEAFF.

The CDR3: CASSPGRGSLTEAFF. In DNA form, the CDR3 reads TGTGCCAGCTCACCAGGGCGGGGCTCGTTGACTGAAGCTTTCTTT. The chain joins TRBV18 to TRBJ1-1, with D perhaps matching TRBD1 (5 bases). The V and J ends lost 2 bases and 5 bases respectively, with 15 bases between them. The germline V gene has CDR1 KGHSH and CDR2 LQKENI. CDR3 length: 15 residues.

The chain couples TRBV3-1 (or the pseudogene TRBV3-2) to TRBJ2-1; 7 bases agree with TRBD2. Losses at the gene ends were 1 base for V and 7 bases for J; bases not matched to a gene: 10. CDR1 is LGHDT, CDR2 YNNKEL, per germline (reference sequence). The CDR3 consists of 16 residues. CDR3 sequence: CASSQAWTGGRNEQFF. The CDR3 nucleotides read TGTGCCAGCAGCCAAGCGTGGACGGGGGGACGGAATGAGCAGTTCTTC.

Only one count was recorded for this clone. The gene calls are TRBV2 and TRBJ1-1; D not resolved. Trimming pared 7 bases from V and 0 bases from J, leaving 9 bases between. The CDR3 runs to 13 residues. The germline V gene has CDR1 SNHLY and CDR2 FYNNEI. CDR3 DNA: TGTGCCAGCATCGCGGAGATGAACACTGAAGCTTTCTTT. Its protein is CASIAEMNTEAFF.

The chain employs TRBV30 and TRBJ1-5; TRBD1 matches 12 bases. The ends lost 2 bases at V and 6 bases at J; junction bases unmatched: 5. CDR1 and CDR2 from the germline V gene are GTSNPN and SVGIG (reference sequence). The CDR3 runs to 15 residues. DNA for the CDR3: TGTGCCTGGAGTAGGGGGACAGGGGGCCGTCAGCCCCAGCATTTT. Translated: CAWSRGTGGRQPQHF.

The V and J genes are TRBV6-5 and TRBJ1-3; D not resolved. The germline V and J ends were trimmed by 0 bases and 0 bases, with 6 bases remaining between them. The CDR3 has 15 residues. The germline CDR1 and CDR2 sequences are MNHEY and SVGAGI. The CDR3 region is CASSYSLSSGNTIYF. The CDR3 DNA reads TGTGCCAGCAGTTACTCCCTGAGCTCTGGAAACACCATATATTTT.

This chain's CDR3 is CASSLGQGSYNEQFF. The CDR3 nucleotides are TGTGCCAGCAGCCTAGGACAAGGCTCCTACAATGAGCAGTTCTTC. The chain has TRBV3-1 (or the pseudogene TRBV3-2) and TRBJ2-1; maybe TRBD1 (5 bases). The CDR3 spans 15 residues. CDR1 LGHDT and CDR2 YNNKEL come from the germline V gene (reference sequence). The germline V and J ends were trimmed by 4 bases and 0 bases, with 10 bases remaining between them.

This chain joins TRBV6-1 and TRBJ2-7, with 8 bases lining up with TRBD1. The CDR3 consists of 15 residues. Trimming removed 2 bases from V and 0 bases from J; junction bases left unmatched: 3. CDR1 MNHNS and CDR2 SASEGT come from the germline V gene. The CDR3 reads CASSEPGTGSYEQYF. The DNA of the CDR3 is TGTGCCAGCAGTGAACCCGGGACAGGCTCCTACGAGCAGTACTTC.

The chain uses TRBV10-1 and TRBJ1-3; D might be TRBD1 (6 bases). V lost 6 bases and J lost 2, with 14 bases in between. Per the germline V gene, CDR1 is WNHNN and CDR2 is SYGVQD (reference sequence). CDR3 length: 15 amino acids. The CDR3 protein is CASRRDTGTGNTIYF. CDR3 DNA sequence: TGCGCCAGCAGGAGGGATACAGGGACTGGAAACACCATATATTTT.

CDR3 region: CASATTAYGYTF. Written as DNA, the CDR3 is TGTGCCAGCGCTACCACAGCCTATGGCTACACCTTC. The chain links TRBV12-3 or TRBV12-4 to TRBJ1-2; D unclear. This CDR3 region has 12 residues. The V end was cut by 8 bases, the J end by 4 bases, with 11 bases between.

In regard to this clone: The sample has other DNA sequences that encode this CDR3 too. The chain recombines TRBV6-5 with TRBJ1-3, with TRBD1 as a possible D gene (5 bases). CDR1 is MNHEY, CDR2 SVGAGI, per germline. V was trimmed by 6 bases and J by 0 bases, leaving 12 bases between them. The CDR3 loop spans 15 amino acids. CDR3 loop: CASSPDRNSGNTIYF. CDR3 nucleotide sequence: TGTGCCAGCAGCCCCGACAGAAACTCTGGAAACACCATATATTTT.

This CDR3 reads CASSDKGTGGRYEQYF. CDR3 coding DNA: TGTGCCAGCAGTGATAAGGGGACAGGGGGTCGCTACGAGCAGTACTTC. The chain is built from TRBV25-1 and TRBJ2-7; 11 bases align to TRBD1. The junction had 7 bases not matched to a gene; V was cut back by 3 bases and J by 3 bases. Germline V gene sequence: CDR1 MGHDK, CDR2 SYGVNS. The CDR3 consists of 16 residues.

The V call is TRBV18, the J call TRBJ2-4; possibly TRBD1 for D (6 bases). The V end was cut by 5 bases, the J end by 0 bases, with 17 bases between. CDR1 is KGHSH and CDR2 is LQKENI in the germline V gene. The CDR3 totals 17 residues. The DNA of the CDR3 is TGTGCCAGCTCAACCTGGACAGCTCGACTAGCCAAAAACATTCAGTACTTC. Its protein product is CASSTWTARLAKNIQYF.

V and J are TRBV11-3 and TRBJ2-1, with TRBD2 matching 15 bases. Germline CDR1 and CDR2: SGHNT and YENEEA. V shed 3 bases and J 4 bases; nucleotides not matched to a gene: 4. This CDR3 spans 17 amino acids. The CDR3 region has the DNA TGTGCCAGCAGCTTCAGGACTAGCGGGAGGGATTACAATGAGCAGTTCTTC. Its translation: CASSFRTSGRDYNEQFF.

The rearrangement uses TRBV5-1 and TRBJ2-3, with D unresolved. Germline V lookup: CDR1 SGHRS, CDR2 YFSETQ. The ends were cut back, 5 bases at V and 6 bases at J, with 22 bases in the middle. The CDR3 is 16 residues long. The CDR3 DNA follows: TGCGCCAGCAGGACTGCCTCGCCCTCCCCTTTCGATACGCAGTATTTT. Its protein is CASRTASPSPFDTQYF.

CDR3 region: CASSYSGLVIYEQFF. The CDR3 DNA reads as TGTGCCAGCAGTTACTCTGGACTAGTGATCTATGAGCAGTTCTTC. This chain connects TRBV6-2 or TRBV6-3 to TRBJ2-1; 7 nucleotides agree with TRBD2. Losses at the gene ends were 0 bases for V and 8 bases for J; bases not matched to a gene: 7. Germline V gives CDR1 MNHEY, CDR2 SVGEGT. The CDR3 extends over 15 amino acids.

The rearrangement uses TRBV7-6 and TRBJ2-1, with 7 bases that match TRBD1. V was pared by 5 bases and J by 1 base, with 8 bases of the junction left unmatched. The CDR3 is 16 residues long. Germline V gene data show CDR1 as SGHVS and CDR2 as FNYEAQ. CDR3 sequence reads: CASSPRGLLSYNEQFF. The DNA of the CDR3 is TGTGCCAGCAGCCCTAGGGGGCTGCTATCCTACAATGAGCAGTTCTTC. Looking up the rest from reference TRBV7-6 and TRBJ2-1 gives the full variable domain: GAGVSQSPRYKVTKRGQDVALRCDPISGHVSLYWYRQALGQGPEFLTYFNYEAQQDKSGLPNDRFSAERPEGSISTLTIQRTEQRDSAMYRCASSPRGLLSYNEQFFGPGTRLTVL.

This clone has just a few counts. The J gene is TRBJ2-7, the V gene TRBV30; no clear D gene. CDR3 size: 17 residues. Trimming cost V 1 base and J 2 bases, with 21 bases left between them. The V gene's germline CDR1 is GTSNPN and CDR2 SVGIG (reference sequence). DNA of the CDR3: TGTGCCTGGAGTGCTCCCCCGAGACTTAGTAATACCTACGAGCAGTACTTC. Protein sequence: CAWSAPPRLSNTYEQYF. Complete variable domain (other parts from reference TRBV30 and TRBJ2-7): SQTIHQWPATLVQPVGSPLSLECTVEGTSNPNLYWYRQAAGRGLQLLFYSVGIGQISSEVPQNLSASRPQDRQFILSSKKLLLSDSGFYLCAWSAPPRLSNTYEQYFGPGTRLTVT.

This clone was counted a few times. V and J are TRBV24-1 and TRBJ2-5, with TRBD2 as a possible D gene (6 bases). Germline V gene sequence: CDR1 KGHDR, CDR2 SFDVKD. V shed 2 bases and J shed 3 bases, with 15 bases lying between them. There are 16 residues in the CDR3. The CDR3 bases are TGTGCCACCAGTGATTCCCGGGACGGGGGAGAAGAGACCCAGTACTTC. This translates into CATSDSRDGGEETQYF.

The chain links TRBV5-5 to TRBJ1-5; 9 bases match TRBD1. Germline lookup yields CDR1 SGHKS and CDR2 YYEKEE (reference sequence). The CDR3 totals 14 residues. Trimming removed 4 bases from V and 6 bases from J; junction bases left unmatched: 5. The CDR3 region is CASSRRQGGQPQHF. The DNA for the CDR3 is TGTGCCAGCAGCCGGAGACAGGGGGGTCAGCCCCAGCATTTT.

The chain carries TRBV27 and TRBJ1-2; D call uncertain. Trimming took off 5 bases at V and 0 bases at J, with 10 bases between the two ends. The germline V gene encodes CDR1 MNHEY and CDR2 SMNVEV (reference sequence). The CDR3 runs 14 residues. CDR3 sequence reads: CASSDTGPNYGYTF. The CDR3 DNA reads TGTGCCAGCAGTGATACCGGTCCTAACTATGGCTACACCTTC.

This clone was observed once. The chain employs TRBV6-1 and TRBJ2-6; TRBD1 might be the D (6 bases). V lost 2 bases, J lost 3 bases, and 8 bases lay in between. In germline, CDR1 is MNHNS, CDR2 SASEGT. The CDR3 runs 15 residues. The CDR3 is CASSEWGRGANVLTF. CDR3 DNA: TGTGCCAGCAGTGAATGGGGGCGTGGGGCCAACGTCCTGACTTTC.

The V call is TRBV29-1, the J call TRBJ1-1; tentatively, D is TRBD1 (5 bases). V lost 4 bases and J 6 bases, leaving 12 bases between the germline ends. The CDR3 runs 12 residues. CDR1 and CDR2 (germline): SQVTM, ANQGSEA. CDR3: CSVGRGTAEAFF. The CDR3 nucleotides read TGCAGCGTTGGAAGGGGTACCGCTGAAGCTTTCTTT.